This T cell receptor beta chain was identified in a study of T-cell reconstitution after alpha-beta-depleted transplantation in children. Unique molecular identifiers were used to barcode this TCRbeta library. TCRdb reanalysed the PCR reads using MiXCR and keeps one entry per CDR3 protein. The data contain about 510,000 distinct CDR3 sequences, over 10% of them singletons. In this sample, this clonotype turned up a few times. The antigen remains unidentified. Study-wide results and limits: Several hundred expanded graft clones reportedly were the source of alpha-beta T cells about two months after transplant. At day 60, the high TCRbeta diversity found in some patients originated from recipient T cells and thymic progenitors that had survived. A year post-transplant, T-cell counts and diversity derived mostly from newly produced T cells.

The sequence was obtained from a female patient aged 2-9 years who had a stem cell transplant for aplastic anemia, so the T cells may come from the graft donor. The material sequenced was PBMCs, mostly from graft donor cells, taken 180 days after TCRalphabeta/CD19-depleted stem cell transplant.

CDR3 DNA: TGTGCCAGCAGTTTATGTCTGACAGGGGTCTCCTACGAGCAGTACGTC. Translated: CASSLCLTGVSYEQYV. This sequence joins TRBV28 and TRBJ2-7; 8 nucleotides agree with TRBD1. Trimming took 0 bases from V and 0 from J; bases not matched to a gene: 4. Germline CDR1 is MDHEN and CDR2 is SYDVKM. The CDR3 totals 16 residues.